One sample yielded the 18 T cell receptor beta chains listed below, sequenced in a study of Tregs in tolerant kidney transplant recipients. Recipients received nonmyeloablative bone marrow transplants from related graft donors, with transient mixed chimerism. Profiled with immunoSEQ multiplex PCR; TCRdb holds only in-frame clones, not every one. Its table lists around 32,000 clones. The starting material was CD4+ T cells from blood (PBMCs), obtained 24 months after the transplant. The receptor source for this set is a human patient who received a combined kidney and bone marrow transplant. The T cells may come from the graft donor.

As for this clone: The read terminates 3 residues ahead of where the CDR3 ends, so the germline J gene completes it. J is TRBJ2-1 and V is TRBV28; 14 bases line up with TRBD2. J was trimmed by 7 bases and V by 5 bases; bases with no gene match: 10. The CDR3 length is 17 residues. Germline V lookup: CDR1 MDHEN, CDR2 SYDVKM. Incomplete CDR3 DNA: TGTGCCAGCAGTCCCCCGGGGACTAGCGGGAGAGGTAATGAG. Its translation is CASSPPGTSGRGNE. The entire CDR3 protein is CASSPPGTSGRGNEQFF.

Worth noting for this clone: From the germline J gene comes the end of the CDR3, since the read stops 3 residues before it. The V call is TRBV19, the J call TRBJ2-3; 11 bases are a match to TRBD2. The CDR3 is 18 amino acids. Germline V CDR1 and CDR2: LNHDA, SQIVND (reference sequence). Trimming at V came to 3 bases and at J to 2 bases, leaving 10 bases not matched to a gene. The CDR3 reads CASSMVTSGILHTDTQYF. The CDR3 DNA, read in part, is TGTGCCAGTAGTATGGTGACTAGCGGGATTCTCCACACAGATACG.

The CDR3 reads CSAQGVSSYNSPLHF. CDR3 DNA (partial): TGCAGTGCCCAAGGGGTGAGCTCCTATAATTCACCC. This chain joins TRBV20-1 and TRBJ1-6; D is possibly TRBD1 (5 bases). From the germline J gene comes the end of the CDR3, since the read stops 3 residues before it. Germline loops: CDR1 DFQATT, CDR2 SNEGSKA (reference sequence). Between the trimmed V and J ends, which lost 6 bases and 0 bases, there was a span of 12 bases. The CDR3 sequence is 15 residues long.

Notes on this clone: The sequenced fragment ends 3 residues before the CDR3 boundary, so the rest is inferred from the germline J gene. The chain links TRBV20-1 to TRBJ2-5; TRBD2 agrees at 10 bases. Germline values: CDR1 DFQATT, CDR2 SNEGSKA (reference sequence). The V segment lost 8 bases and the J segment 5 bases; nucleotides outside the gene matches: 11. The CDR3 runs 14 residues. The covered CDR3 bases are TGCAGTTCTCTAGCGGGAGCGGGGGAGGAGACC. Its translation: CSSLAGAGEET. From start to end, the CDR3 is CSSLAGAGEETQYF.

Worth noting for this clone: The CDR3 end is not reached by the read, which stops 3 residues before it; the germline J gene fills it in. The chain uses TRBV5-1 and TRBJ2-3; D not certain. Germline lookup yields CDR1 SGHRS and CDR2 YFSETQ. Trimming removed 4 bases from V and 2 bases from J, with 11 bases in between. The CDR3 is 14 amino acids. This chain's CDR3 is CASSVTDDTDTQYF. The CDR3 bases that were read are TGCGCCAGCAGCGTTACAGATGACACAGATACG.

CDR3 loop: CASDTPRTGANVLTF. The covered CDR3 bases are TGTGCCAGCGATACCCCCAGGACTGGGGCCAACGTC. V usage is TRBV19 and J usage is TRBJ2-6; no definite D call. The read comes to an end 3 residues before the CDR3 does, leaving the germline J gene to fill in the end. The CDR3 length is 15 residues. Germline V gives CDR1 LNHDA, CDR2 SQIVND (reference sequence). Deletions cut 9 bases from V and 2 bases from J, with 14 bases between.

A remark on this clone: The CDR3 goes on 3 residues after the read ends, and that part is filled in from the germline J gene. The genes are TRBV6-4 and TRBJ2-6, with 8 bases identical to TRBD1. The V segment lost 5 bases and the J segment 1 base; nucleotides outside the gene matches: 4. CDR3 length: 16 residues. CDR1 is MRHNA and CDR2 is SNTAGT in the germline V gene. CDR3 bases read: TGTGCCAGCAGTCTGGACAGGGCGTCTGGGGCCAACGTC. Translation gives CASSLDRASGANV. The whole CDR3 sequence is CASSLDRASGANVLTF.

A word on this clone: Read coverage stops 3 residues before the CDR3 terminus; the germline J gene supplies the remainder. The chain carries TRBV7-6 and TRBJ2-7, with TRBD2 identical over 15 bases. The CDR3 covers 16 residues. Germline CDR1 and CDR2: SGHVS and FNYEAQ. The ends lost 5 bases at V and 5 bases at J; junction bases unmatched: 7. CDR3: CASSASWTSGRDEQYF. The covered CDR3 bases are TGTGCCAGCAGCGCTAGTTGGACTAGCGGGAGGGACGAG.

For this clone: From the germline J gene comes the end of the CDR3, since the read stops 3 residues before it. The chain is built from TRBV7-2 and TRBJ2-7; the D is unclear. The CDR3 consists of 13 residues. The germline V gene encodes CDR1 SGHTA and CDR2 FQGNSA. Trimming removed 4 bases from V and 4 bases from J, with 11 bases in between. The CDR3 loop reads CASSSRLPYEQYF. The DNA read from the CDR3 is TGTGCCAGCAGCTCCCGACTCCCATACGAG. Combining the CDR3 with reference TRBV7-2 and TRBJ2-7 gives the whole variable domain GAGVSQSPSNKVTEKGKDVELRCDPISGHTALYWYRQSLGQGLEFLIYFQGNSAPDKSGLPSDRFSAERTGGSVSTLTIQRTQQEDSAVYLCASSSRLPYEQYFGPGTRLTVT.

A word on this clone: The read is 3 residues too short to cover the CDR3 end, so that end is filled in from the germline J gene. The V gene is TRBV19, the J gene TRBJ2-1; TRBD2 matches 10 bases. Germline CDR1 reads LNHDA; CDR2 reads SQIVND (reference sequence). The CDR3 runs 15 residues. Unmatched junction bases numbered 11, after V lost 6 bases and J lost 9 bases. CDR3 amino acids: CASRSLAGELGEQFF. The sequenced CDR3 bases are TGTGCCAGTAGGTCCCTAGCGGGAGAACTCGGTGAG. The variable domain in full, completed from reference TRBV19 and TRBJ2-1, reads DGGITQSPKYLFRKEGQNVTLSCEQNLNHDAMYWYRQDPGQGLRLIYYSQIVNDFQKGDIAEGYSVSREKKESFPLTVTSAQKNPTAFYLCASRSLAGELGEQFFGPGTRLTVL.

As to this clone: The read halts 3 residues ahead of the CDR3 end, with the missing end drawn from the germline J gene. V is TRBV20-1 and J is TRBJ2-3; the match to TRBD2 covers 14 bases. V dropped 3 bases and J dropped 0; count of bases not matched to a gene: 5. The germline CDR1 and CDR2 sequences are DFQATT and SNEGSKA (reference sequence). This CDR3 region has 17 residues. The CDR3 is CSASGTSGSSSTDTQYF. The CDR3 bases that were read are TGCAGTGCTAGTGGGACTAGCGGGAGCTCTAGCACAGATACG.

On this clone itself: One junction end disagrees with the germline gene, perhaps due to a read error. The sequenced fragment ends 3 residues before the CDR3 boundary, so the rest is inferred from the germline J gene. This chain connects TRBV4-2 to TRBJ2-7, with a tentative D call TRBD1 (6 bases). This CDR3 region has 14 residues. CDR1 is LGHNA, CDR2 YNFKEQ, per germline. The sequenced CDR3 bases are TGCGCCAGCAGCCAAGGGGCGACAGGCTACGAG. Translation gives CASSQGATGYE. From start to end, the CDR3 is CASSQGATGYEQYF.

Note on this clone: Read data end 3 residues before the CDR3 end; the end is taken from the germline J gene. This chain joins TRBV29-1 and TRBJ2-1, with TRBD2 matching 7 bases. Germline V gene sequence: CDR1 SQVTM, CDR2 ANQGSEA. The J segment lost 2 bases and the V segment lost 6 bases, leaving 1 base of the junction unmatched. This CDR3 contains 12 residues. The CDR3 DNA, read in part, is TGCAGCGTAACTAGCGCCTACAATGAG. Translated: CSVTSAYNE. The whole CDR3 reads CSVTSAYNEQFF.

On this clone itself: The read comes to an end 3 residues before the CDR3 does, leaving the germline J gene to fill in the end. The rearrangement joins TRBV2 to TRBJ2-3; D perhaps matches TRBD2 (5 bases). The germline CDR1 and CDR2 sequences are SNHLY and FYNNEI. CDR3 size: 15 residues. Trimming took off 0 bases at V and 0 bases at J, with 7 bases between the two ends. CDR3 DNA (partial): TGTGCCAGCAGTGAAGCGCAGCGGAGCACAGATACG. This encodes CASSEAQRSTDT. In full, the CDR3 is CASSEAQRSTDTQYF.

Comments on this clone: Coverage ceases 3 residues before the CDR3 finishes, and the germline J gene fills in the end. The V and J genes are TRBV2 and TRBJ2-7; D may be TRBD1 (5 bases). This CDR3 region has 12 residues. CDR1 SNHLY and CDR2 FYNNEI come from the germline V gene. Trimming took off 10 bases at V and 3 bases at J, with 13 bases between the two ends. CDR3 DNA (partial): TGTGCCACAAACTTACAGGACTACGAG. Translation gives CATNLQDYE. The full CDR3 sequence reads CATNLQDYEQYF.

Regarding this clone: Read sequence stops 3 residues before the CDR3 end, and the germline J gene provides the missing end. J is TRBJ2-4 and V is TRBV10-3, with 8 bases aligning to TRBD1. This CDR3 comprises 15 residues. The germline V gene encodes CDR1 ENHRY and CDR2 SYGVKD. The V gene end was trimmed by 3 bases and the J gene end by 6 bases; junction bases not matched to a gene: 7. Incomplete CDR3 DNA: TGTGCCATCAGTGAAACAGGGGGGTTTGTAAACATT. This translates into CAISETGGFVNI. The whole CDR3 protein is CAISETGGFVNIQYF.

A note on this clone: The sequence runs out 3 residues before the end of the CDR3; the remainder is reconstructed from the germline J gene. This chain uses TRBV18 with TRBJ2-4, with 10 nucleotides matching TRBD2. Germline V gene sequence: CDR1 KGHSH, CDR2 LQKENI. This CDR3 has 17 residues. The J segment lost 2 bases and the V segment lost 2 bases, leaving 6 bases of the junction unmatched. Incomplete CDR3 DNA: TGTGCCAGCTCACCAAGGACTAGCGGTATCTCCAAAAACATT. Its protein is CASSPRTSGISKNI. In full, the CDR3 reads CASSPRTSGISKNIQYF.

CDR3 sequence: CSAKRNLYGYTF. The covered CDR3 bases are TGCAGTGCTAAGAGAAACCTATATGGC. This chain connects TRBV20-1 to TRBJ1-2; D remains unclear. The CDR3 end falls 3 residues outside the read, so it is completed with the germline J gene. Trimming stripped 4 bases from V and 5 bases from J, with 11 bases between. Germline assignment: CDR1 DFQATT and CDR2 SNEGSKA (reference sequence). The CDR3 extends over 12 amino acids.